This T cell receptor beta chain was identified during a study of CD8 T cells in Susac syndrome. A quantity of about 0.5 to 1 ug RNA underwent reverse transcription using random hexamers. Amplification of TCR beta CDR3 by immunoSEQ multiplex PCR spanned 54 Vbeta and 13 Jbeta. TCRdb reprocessed the immunoSEQ multiplex PCR reads via MiXCR and lists one record per CDR3 protein. The sample records about 140,000 distinct CDR3 sequences, roughly 94% being singletons. Negative isolation was used for CD8+ and CD4+ T cells, and FACS enrichment was applied to TEMRA cells. The receptor was derived from a human donor with Susac syndrome. Sequenced input: CD4+ T cells from PBMCs.

The CDR3 DNA reads as TGCAGTGCTAGCTCGGACAGGGTGCCTGAAGCTTTCTTT. It encodes CSASSDRVPEAFF. V usage is TRBV20-1 and J usage is TRBJ1-1, with 8 bases identical to TRBD1. This CDR3 region has 13 residues. V lost 3 bases to trimming and J lost 6 bases; unmatched junction nucleotides: 6. Germline CDR1 and CDR2: DFQATT and SNEGSKA (reference sequence).